In its sample, the clone carrying this T cell receptor (beta chain) was seen a few times. Its target is not known. This entry belongs to a study of breast tumors, draining lymph nodes, adjacent tissues. Points from the study as a whole: That most tumor T cells come from lymph nodes remained unproven.

The germline V and J ends were trimmed by 5 bases and 6 bases, with 23 bases remaining between them. This CDR3 is 17 amino acids long. Per germline, CDR1 MNHEY and CDR2 SVGEGT. TCRdb reanalysed the multiplex PCR reads using MiXCR and keeps one entry per CDR3 protein. There are 14,000 or so distinct CDR3 sequences in the sample; around 57% occur only once, and roughly 30% lies in the top ten. The chain couples TRBV6-2 or TRBV6-3 to TRBJ2-1; perhaps TRBD2 as D (6 bases). Sequencing was done on a sample of tumor-adjacent breast tissue. The clonotype comes from a female donor with breast cancer. Some clones in this sample may be carry-over from other donors' samples. The CDR3 nucleotides read TGTGCCAGCAGTCACCGGCCCCCTAGTAGCGGCGCCAATGAGCAGTTCTTC. Translation gives CASSHRPPSSGANEQFF.